A selection of T cell receptor beta chains follows, all from one sample in a study of T cell responses to AZD1222 COVID-19 vaccine. The assay was immunoSEQ multiplex PCR, and TCRdb's table has in-frame clones only and misses some. The sample consists of approximately 60,000 clones, approximately 85% of them appearing once. Source: peripheral blood, taken on day 0 of MenACWY control vaccination. Receptors were obtained from an adult in good health. The CDR3 runs from the conserved cysteine through the conserved F or W. Fields, in order: V gene, J gene, D gene, clone size, CDR3 protein, CDR3 DNA. The D gene is left open where the match is weak. Clone size is shown for a subset of rows, as once, few, many or a class of expanded clone.

TRBV18,TRBJ2-1,.,.,CASSPADGGIYNEQFF,TGTGCCAGCTCACCGGCTGACGGGGGAATCTACAATGAGCAGTTCTTC
TRBV9,TRBJ2-1,.,.,CASSVGPGGDNEQFF,TGTGCCAGCAGCGTAGGTCCAGGAGGGGACAATGAGCAGTTCTTC
TRBV23-1,TRBJ2-3,TRBD2,.,CASSQRSAGTSGSGADTQYF,TGCGCCAGCAGTCAAAGGTCCGCCGGGACTAGCGGGAGCGGGGCAGATACGCAGTATTTT
TRBV6-2/TRBV6-3,TRBJ1-5,.,few,CASSRPPPVDQPQHF,TGTGCCAGCAGTCGGCCCCCCCCGGTTGATCAGCCCCAGCATTTT
TRBV28,TRBJ2-5,.,.,CASSSGDSQETQYF,TGTGCCAGCAGTTCGGGCGACAGCCAAGAGACCCAGTACTTC
TRBV18,TRBJ1-2,.,once,CASSPATGNNYGYTF,TGTGCCAGCTCACCAGCCACAGGGAATAACTATGGCTACACCTTC
TRBV7-2,TRBJ2-2,TRBD2,.,CASSSGLAVNTGELFF,TGTGCCAGCAGTTCCGGACTAGCGGTAAACACCGGGGAGCTGTTTTTT
TRBV7-3,TRBJ2-2,.,once,CASSRNDLGPGELFF,TGTGCCAGCAGTCGAAACGATCTGGGACCCGGGGAGCTGTTTTTT
TRBV5-4,TRBJ2-7,TRBD2,.,CASSRGLAGYSYEQYF,TGTGCCAGCAGTCGAGGACTAGCGGGGTACTCCTACGAGCAGTACTTC
TRBV3-1/TRBV3-2,TRBJ1-2,.,.,CASSPGRGAYGYTF,TGTGCCAGCAGCCCCGGAAGGGGGGCTTATGGCTACACCTTC
TRBV12-5,TRBJ1-1,TRBD1,few,CASGSGTGSRYTEAFF,TGTGCTAGTGGTTCCGGGACAGGGAGTAGGTACACTGAAGCTTTCTTT
TRBV3-1/TRBV3-2,TRBJ1-3,TRBD1,.,CASSQDWGQGALSGNTIYF,TGTGCCAGCAGCCAAGACTGGGGACAGGGGGCTCTCTCTGGAAACACCATATATTTT
TRBV27,TRBJ2-7,.,once,CASRGDFSSYEQYF,TGTGCCAGCAGAGGGGACTTTAGCTCCTACGAGCAGTACTTC
TRBV5-6,TRBJ2-5,TRBD2,.,CASSLVVGRYQETQYF,TGTGCCAGCAGCTTGGTTGTCGGGAGGTATCAAGAGACCCAGTACTTC
TRBV5-1,TRBJ1-3,.,.,CASSLGPGGNTIYF,TGCGCCAGCAGCTTGGGTCCAGGGGGAAACACCATATATTTT
TRBV6-5,TRBJ2-3,TRBD2,.,CASYSGSTDTQYF,TGTGCCAGCTATAGCGGGAGTACAGATACGCAGTATTTT
TRBV16,TRBJ2-5,TRBD1,once,CASSPVTGHQETQYF,TGTGCCAGCAGCCCGGTGACAGGGCACCAAGAGACCCAGTACTTC
TRBV7-9,TRBJ1-2,.,.,CASSSAQLGQTYGYTF,TGTGCCAGCAGCTCCGCCCAGCTGGGGCAGACCTATGGCTACACCTTC
TRBV6-1,TRBJ1-2,.,.,CASSEKPGKDYGYTF,TGTGCCAGCAGTGAAAAACCCGGCAAGGACTATGGCTACACCTTC
TRBV4-2,TRBJ1-1,.,.,CASSYGGDTEAFF,TGTGCCAGCAGCTACGGAGGAGATACTGAAGCTTTCTTT
TRBV10-1,TRBJ1-1,.,.,CASSEAGRTEAFF,TGCGCCAGCAGTGAGGCAGGGAGAACTGAAGCTTTCTTT
TRBV7-2,TRBJ1-3,.,.,CASSLPGSRNTIYF,TGTGCCAGCAGTCTACCAGGGTCTAGGAACACCATATATTTT
TRBV4-1,TRBJ2-1,TRBD2,.,CASSKRGGSSGHNEQFF,TGCGCCAGCAGCAAAAGGGGTGGGTCTAGCGGTCATAATGAGCAGTTCTTC
TRBV4-1,TRBJ1-3,TRBD1,.,CASSHGQVPSSGNTIYF,TGCGCCAGCAGCCACGGACAGGTACCGAGCTCTGGAAACACCATATATTTT
TRBV11-2,TRBJ2-1,TRBD2,.,CASSLAGTSANNEQFF,TGTGCCAGCAGCTTAGCCGGGACTAGCGCTAACAATGAGCAGTTCTTC
TRBV7-2,TRBJ2-1,TRBD2,.,CASSLGTSGSGGEQFF,TGTGCCAGCAGCTTAGGGACCAGCGGGAGCGGCGGGGAGCAGTTCTTC